Listed below are T cell receptor beta chains from one sample, sequenced in a study of blood T cell repertoires in COVID-19. Sequencing used immunoSEQ multiplex PCR; TCRdb keeps in-frame clones, though not all of them. The table records under 200,000 clones, roughly 77% of them present only once. Material: peripheral blood. These receptors were collected from a woman in her 40s with COVID-19, enrolled during active disease. The conserved cysteine and the conserved F or W are not part of the CDR3 here. Clone size is not always given. Where it is, it says once, few, many or a class for expanded clones.

CDR3 | V | size
ASSPGGQETQY | TRBV3-1/TRBV3-2 | once
AWSTSSGNTIY | TRBV30 | few
ASSFGLAGGRETQY | TRBV5-6 | few
ASSLQFNEKLF | TRBV11-3 | many
ASRRQGWGSNEQF | TRBV7-2 | NA
ASSTLPGLDVNEQF | TRBV7-3 | NA
ASSRYRGTGELF | TRBV4-3 | NA
ASRSGVYGYT | TRBV6-5 | NA
ASSLQGEGYT | TRBV7-9 | few
ASSLALAGGGEQF | TRBV7-9 | NA
ASSDSTLAGGPNTGELF | TRBV6-4 | NA
ASSLGTGTGRYEQY | TRBV5-4 | NA
AVYGDGTGYGYT | TRBV19 | NA
ASSLGPGTGSTDTQY | TRBV3-1/TRBV3-2 | NA
AWSVISGNTIY | TRBV30 | NA
ATSIELQETQY | TRBV2 | NA
SVEPGGLEQF | TRBV29-1 | NA
ASSHYRGTEAF | TRBV14 | NA
ASSRSNEQY | TRBV27 | many
ASSQGDREDWGQTQY | TRBV3-1/TRBV3-2 | NA
ASSLLGDSNYGYT | TRBV27 | few
VRSQRFQLTGDRGNTIY | TRBV7-5 | few